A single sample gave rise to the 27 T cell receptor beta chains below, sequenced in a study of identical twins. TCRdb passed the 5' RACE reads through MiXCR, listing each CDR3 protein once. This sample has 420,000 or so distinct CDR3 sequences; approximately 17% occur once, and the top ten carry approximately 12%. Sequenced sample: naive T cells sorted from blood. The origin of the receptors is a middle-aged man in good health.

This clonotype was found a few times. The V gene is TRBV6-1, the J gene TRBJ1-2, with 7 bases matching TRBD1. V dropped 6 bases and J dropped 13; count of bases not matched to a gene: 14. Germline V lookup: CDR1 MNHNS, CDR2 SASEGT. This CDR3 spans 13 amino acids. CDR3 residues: CASRFGTEGPFTF. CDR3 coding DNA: TGTGCCAGCAGATTCGGGACAGAGGGACCCTTCACCTTC.

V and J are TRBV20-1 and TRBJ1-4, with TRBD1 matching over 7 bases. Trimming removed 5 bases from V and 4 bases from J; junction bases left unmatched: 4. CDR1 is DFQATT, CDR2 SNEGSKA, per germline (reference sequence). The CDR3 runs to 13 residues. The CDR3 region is CSALQGNNEKLFF. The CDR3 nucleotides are TGCAGTGCTCTACAGGGGAATAATGAAAAACTGTTTTTT.

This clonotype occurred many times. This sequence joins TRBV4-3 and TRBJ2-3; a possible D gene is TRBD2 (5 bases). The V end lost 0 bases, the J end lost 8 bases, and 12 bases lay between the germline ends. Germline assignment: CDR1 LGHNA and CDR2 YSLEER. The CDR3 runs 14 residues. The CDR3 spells CASSQDRTLGTQYF. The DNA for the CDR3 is TGCGCCAGCAGCCAAGATCGGACTTTGGGTACGCAGTATTTT.

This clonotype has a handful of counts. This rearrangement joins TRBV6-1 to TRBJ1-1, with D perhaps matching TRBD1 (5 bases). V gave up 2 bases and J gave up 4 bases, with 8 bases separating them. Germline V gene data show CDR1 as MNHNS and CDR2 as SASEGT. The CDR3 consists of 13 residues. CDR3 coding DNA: TGTGCCAGCAGTGAATTCCAGGGCACTGAAGCTTTCTTT. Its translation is CASSEFQGTEAFF.

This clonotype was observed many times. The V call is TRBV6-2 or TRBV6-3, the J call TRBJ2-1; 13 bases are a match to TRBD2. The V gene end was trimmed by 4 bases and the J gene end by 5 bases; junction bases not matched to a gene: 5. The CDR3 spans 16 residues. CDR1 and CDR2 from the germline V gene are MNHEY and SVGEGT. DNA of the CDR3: TGTGCCAGCAGTTCCTACGGACTAGCGGGGGACAATGAGCAGTTCTTC. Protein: CASSSYGLAGDNEQFF.

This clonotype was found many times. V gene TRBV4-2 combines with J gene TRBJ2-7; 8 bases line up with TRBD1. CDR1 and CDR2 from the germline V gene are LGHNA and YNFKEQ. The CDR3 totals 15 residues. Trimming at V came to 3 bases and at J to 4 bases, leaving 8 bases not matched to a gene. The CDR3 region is CASSHEGQEFYEQYF. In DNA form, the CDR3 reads TGTGCCAGCAGCCATGAGGGACAGGAGTTTTACGAGCAGTACTTC.

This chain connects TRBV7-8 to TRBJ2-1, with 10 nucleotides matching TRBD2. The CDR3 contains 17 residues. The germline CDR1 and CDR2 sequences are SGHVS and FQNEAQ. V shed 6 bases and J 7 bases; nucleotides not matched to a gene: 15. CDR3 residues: CASSPAILAGAGNEQFF. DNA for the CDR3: TGTGCCAGCAGTCCAGCCATCCTAGCGGGAGCGGGGAATGAGCAGTTCTTC.

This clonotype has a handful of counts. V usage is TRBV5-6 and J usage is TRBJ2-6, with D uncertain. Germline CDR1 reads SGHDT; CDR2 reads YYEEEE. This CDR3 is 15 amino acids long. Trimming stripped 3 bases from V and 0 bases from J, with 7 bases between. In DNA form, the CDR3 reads TGTGCCAGCAGCTGGGCCACCTCTGGGGCCAACGTCCTGACTTTC. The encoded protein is CASSWATSGANVLTF. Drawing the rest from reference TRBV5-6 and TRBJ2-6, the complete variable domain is DAGVTQSPTHLIKTRGQQVTLRCSPKSGHDTVSWYQQALGQGPQFIFQYYEEEERQRGNFPDRFSGHQFPNYSSELNVNALLLGDSALYLCASSWATSGANVLTFGAGSRLTVL.

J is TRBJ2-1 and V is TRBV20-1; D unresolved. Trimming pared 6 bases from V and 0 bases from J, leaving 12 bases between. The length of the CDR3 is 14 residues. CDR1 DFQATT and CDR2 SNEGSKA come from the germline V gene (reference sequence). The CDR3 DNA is TGCAGTGCCCCGGGTGCCAGCTCCTACAATGAGCAGTTCTTC. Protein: CSAPGASSYNEQFF.

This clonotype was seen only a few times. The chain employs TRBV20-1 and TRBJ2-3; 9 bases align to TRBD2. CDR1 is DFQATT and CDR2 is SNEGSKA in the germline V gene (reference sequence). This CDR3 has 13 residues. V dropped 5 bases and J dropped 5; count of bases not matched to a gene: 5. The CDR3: CSAPQAGGDTQYF. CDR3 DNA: TGCAGTGCTCCCCAAGCGGGAGGAGATACGCAGTATTTT.

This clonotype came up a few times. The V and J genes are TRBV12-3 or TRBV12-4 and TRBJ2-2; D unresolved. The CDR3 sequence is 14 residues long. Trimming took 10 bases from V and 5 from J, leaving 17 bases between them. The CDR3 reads CAMTGSLITGELFF. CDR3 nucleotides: TGTGCCATGACCGGGTCCTTGATAACCGGGGAGCTGTTTTTT.

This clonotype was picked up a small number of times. CDR3 DNA: TGCGCCAGCAGCCAAACGTCACGAAATCAGCCCCAGCATTTT. It translates to CASSQTSRNQPQHF. This chain joins TRBV5-1 and TRBJ1-5; no clear D. Germline CDR1 reads SGHRS; CDR2 reads YFSETQ. There are 14 residues in the CDR3. V was clipped by 4 bases and J by 4 bases, with 12 bases between them.

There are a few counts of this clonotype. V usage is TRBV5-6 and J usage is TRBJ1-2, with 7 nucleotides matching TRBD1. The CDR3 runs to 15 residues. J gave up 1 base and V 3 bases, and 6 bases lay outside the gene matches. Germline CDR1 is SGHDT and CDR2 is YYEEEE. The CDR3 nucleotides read TGTGCCAGCAGCTACCGACAGGGCCTTAACTATGGCTACACCTTC. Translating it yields CASSYRQGLNYGYTF.

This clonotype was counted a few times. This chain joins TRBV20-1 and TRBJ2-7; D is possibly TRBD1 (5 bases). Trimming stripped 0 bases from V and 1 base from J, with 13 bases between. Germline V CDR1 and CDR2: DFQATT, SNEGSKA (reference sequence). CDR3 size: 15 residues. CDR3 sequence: CSARDRDSPSYEQYF. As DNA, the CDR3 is TGCAGTGCTAGAGATCGAGACAGCCCGTCCTACGAGCAGTACTTC.

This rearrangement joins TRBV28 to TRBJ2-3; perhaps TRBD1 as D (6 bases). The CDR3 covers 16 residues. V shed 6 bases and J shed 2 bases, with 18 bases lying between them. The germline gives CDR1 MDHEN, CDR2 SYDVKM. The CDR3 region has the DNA TGTGCCAGCAGCCGAGGACAGTCCTTCCTCACAGATACGCAGTATTTT. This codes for CASSRGQSFLTDTQYF.

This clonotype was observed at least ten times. CDR3: CAISAFKGDRGHSPLHF. DNA of the CDR3: TGTGCCATCAGTGCTTTTAAGGGGGACAGGGGTCATTCACCCCTCCACTTT. The chain uses TRBV10-3 and TRBJ1-6; 10 bases match TRBD1. This CDR3 has 17 residues. Germline V gives CDR1 ENHRY, CDR2 SYGVKD. V was pared by 4 bases and J by 8 bases, with 11 bases of the junction left unmatched.

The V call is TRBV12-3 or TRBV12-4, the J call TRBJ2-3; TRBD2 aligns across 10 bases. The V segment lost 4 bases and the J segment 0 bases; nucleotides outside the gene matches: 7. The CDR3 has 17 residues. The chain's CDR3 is CASSSSLAGESTDTQYF. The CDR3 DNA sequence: TGTGCCAGCAGTTCTTCTCTAGCGGGGGAGAGCACAGATACGCAGTATTTT.

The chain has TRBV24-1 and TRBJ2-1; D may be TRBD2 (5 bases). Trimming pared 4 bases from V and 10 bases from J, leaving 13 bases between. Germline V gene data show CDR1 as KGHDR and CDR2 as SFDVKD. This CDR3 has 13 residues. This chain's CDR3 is CATSDPWELEQFF. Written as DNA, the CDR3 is TGTGCCACCAGTGACCCATGGGAGCTAGAGCAGTTCTTC.

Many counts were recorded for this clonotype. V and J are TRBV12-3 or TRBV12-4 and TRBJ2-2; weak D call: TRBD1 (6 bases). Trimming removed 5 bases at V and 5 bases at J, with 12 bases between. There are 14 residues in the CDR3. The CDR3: CASSPTGRTGELFF. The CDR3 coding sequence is TGTGCCAGCAGTCCGACAGGCAGGACCGGGGAGCTGTTTTTT.

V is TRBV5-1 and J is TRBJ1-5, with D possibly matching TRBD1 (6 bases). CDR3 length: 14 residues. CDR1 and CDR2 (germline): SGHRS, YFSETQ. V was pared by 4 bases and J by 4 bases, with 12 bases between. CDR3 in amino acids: CASSPDRENQPQHF. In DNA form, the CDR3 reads TGCGCCAGCAGCCCGGACAGAGAAAATCAGCCCCAGCATTTT.

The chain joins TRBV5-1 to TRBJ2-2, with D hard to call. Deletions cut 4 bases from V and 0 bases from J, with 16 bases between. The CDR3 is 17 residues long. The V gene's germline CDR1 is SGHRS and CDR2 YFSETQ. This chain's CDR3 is CASSPKAPNANTGELFF. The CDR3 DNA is TGCGCCAGCAGCCCGAAGGCACCTAACGCGAACACCGGGGAGCTGTTTTTT.

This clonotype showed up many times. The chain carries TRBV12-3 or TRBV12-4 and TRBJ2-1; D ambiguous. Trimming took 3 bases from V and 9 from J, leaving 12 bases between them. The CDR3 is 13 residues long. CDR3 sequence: CASSFPAVGEQFF. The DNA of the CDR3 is TGTGCCAGCAGTTTCCCTGCGGTTGGTGAGCAGTTCTTC.

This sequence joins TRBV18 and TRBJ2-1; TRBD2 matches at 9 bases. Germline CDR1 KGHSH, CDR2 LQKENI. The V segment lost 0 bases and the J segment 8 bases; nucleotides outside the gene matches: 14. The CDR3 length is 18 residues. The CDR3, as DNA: TGTGCCAGCTCACCACCGAAGGCGGGGGGGACATATTTCTATGAGCAGTTCTTC. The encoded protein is CASSPPKAGGTYFYEQFF.

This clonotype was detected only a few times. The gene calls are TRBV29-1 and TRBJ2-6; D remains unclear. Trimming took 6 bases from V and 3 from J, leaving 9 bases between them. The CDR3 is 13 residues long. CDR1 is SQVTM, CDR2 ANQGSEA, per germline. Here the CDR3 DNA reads TGCAGCGTAGTCGGGCGTGGGGCCAACGTCCTGACTTTC. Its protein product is CSVVGRGANVLTF.

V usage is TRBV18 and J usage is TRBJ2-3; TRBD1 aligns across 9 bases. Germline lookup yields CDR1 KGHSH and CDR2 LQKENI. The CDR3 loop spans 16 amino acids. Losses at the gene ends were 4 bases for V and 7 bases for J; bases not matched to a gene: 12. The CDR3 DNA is TGTGCCAGCTCACTTGGGACAGGGAGTAGCGCCCATACGCAGTATTTT. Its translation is CASSLGTGSSAHTQYF.

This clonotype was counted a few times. The CDR3 coding sequence is TGTGCCAGCAGTTCTAGCGGGAGTGCCTACGAGCAGTACTTC. It yields the protein CASSSSGSAYEQYF. The V gene is TRBV11-2, the J gene TRBJ2-7, with 10 bases identical to TRBD2. After removal of 6 bases from V and 2 bases from J, the junction contained 4 bases not matched to a gene. This CDR3 contains 14 residues. Germline CDR1 and CDR2: SGHAT and FQNNGV.

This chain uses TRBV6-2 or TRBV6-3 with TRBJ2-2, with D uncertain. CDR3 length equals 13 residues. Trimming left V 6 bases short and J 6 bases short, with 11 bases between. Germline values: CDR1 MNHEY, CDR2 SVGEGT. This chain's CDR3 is CASRTLGPGELFF. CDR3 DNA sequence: TGTGCCAGCAGGACTCTAGGTCCCGGGGAGCTGTTTTTT.